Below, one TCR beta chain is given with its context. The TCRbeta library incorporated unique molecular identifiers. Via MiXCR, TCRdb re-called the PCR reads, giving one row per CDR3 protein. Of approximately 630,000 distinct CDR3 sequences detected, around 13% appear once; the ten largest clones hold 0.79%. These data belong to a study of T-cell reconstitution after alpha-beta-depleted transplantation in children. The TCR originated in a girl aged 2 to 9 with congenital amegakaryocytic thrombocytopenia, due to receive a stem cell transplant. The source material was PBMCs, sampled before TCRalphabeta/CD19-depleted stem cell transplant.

The CDR3 sequence is CSASPSRGLINEQFF. CDR3 DNA: TGCAGTGCTAGCCCATCGAGGGGGCTAATAAATGAGCAGTTCTTC. The genes are TRBV20-1 and TRBJ2-1; TRBD1 matches 7 bases. V shed 3 bases, J shed 7 bases, and the junction held 12 bases outside the gene matches. CDR1 DFQATT and CDR2 SNEGSKA come from the germline V gene (reference sequence). The CDR3 extends over 15 amino acids.